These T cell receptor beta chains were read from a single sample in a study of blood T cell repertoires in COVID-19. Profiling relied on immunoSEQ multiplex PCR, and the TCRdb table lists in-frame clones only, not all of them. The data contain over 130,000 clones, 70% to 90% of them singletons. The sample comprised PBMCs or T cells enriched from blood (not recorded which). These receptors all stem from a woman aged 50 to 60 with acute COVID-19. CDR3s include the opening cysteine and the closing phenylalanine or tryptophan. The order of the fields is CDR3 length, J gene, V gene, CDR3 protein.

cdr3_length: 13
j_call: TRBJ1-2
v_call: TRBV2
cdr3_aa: CASLRRGRGGYTF

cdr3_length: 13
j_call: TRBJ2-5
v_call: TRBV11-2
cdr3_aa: CASRGQGQETQYF

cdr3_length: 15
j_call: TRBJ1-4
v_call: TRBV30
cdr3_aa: CAWSRIRAEGEKLFF

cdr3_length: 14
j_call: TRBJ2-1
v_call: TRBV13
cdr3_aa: CASSLGPAWAEQFF

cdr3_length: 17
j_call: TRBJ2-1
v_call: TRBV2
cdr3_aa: CASRSSARTSGSNEQFF

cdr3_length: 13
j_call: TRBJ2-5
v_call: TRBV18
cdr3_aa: CASSPDYQETQYF

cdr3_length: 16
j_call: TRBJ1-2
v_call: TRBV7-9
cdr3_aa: CASSLPGTVLNYGYTF

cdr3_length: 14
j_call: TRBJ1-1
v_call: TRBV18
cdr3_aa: CASSPRGDNTEAFF

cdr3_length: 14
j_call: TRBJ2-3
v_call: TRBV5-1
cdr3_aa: CASRLALGTDTQYF

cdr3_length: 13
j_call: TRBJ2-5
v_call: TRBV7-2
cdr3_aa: CASSSSREETQYF

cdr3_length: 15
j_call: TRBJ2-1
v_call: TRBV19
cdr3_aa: CASSIELGLALEQFF

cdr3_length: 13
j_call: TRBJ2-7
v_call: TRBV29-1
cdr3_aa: CSVRLAYTYEQYF

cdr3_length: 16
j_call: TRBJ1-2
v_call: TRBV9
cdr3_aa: CASSALHTTGSYGYTF

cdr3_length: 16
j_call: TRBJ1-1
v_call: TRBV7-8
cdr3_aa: CASSPRELGGGTEAFF

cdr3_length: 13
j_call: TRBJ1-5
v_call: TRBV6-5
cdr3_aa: CASSQGQYQPQHF

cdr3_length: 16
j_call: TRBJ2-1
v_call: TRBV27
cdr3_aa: CASSFPDRGLGYEQFF

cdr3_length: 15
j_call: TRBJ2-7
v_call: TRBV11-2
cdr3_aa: CASSLVAGRVHEQYF

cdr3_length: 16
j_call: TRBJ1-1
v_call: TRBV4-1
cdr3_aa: CASSQVKQGGYTEAFF

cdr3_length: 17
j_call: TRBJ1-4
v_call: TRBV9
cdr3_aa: CASSVEGQPATNEKLFF

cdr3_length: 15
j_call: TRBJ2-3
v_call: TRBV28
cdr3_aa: CASSFSGVRTDTQYF

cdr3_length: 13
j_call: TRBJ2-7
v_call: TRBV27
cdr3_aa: CASSLTVSYEQYF

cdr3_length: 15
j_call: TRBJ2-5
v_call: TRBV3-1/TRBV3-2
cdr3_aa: CASTKLAGGAETQYF